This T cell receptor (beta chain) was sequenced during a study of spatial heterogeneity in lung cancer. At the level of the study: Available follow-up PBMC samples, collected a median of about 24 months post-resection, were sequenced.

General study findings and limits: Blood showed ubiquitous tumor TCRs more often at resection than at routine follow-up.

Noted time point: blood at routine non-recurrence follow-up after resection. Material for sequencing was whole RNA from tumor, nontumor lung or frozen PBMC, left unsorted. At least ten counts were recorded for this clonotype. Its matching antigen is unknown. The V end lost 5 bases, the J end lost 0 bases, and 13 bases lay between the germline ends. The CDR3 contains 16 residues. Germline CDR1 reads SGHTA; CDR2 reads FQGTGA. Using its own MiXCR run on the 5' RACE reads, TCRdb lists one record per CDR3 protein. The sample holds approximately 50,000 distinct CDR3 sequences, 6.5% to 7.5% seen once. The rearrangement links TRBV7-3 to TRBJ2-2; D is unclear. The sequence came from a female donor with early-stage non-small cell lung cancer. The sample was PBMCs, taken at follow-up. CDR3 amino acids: CASSPQGPANTGELFF. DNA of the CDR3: TGTGCCAGCAGCCCTCAAGGGCCTGCGAACACCGGGGAGCTGTTTTTT. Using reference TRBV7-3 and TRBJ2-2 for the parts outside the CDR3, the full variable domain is GAGVSQTPSNKVTEKGKYVELRCDPISGHTALYWYRQSLGQGPEFLIYFQGTGAADDSGLPNDRFFAVRPEGSVSTLKIQRTERGDSAVYLCASSPQGPANTGELFFGEGSRLTVL.